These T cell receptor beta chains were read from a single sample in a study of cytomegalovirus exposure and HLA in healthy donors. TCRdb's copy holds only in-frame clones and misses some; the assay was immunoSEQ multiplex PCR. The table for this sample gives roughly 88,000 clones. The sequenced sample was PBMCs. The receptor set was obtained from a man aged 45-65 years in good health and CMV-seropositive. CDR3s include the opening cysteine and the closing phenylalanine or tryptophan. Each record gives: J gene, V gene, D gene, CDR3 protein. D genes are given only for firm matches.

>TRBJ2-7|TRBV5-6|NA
CASSLEGRRSYEQYF
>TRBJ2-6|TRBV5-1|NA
CASSLLGPGANVLTF
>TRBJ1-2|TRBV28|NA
CAIDIPRGYGYTF
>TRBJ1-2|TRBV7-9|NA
CASSPGLFYGYTF
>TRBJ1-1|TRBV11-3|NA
CASSYARGAFF
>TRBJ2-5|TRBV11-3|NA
CASSLPGIQETQYF
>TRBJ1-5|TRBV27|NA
CASRSRGDYSNQPQHF
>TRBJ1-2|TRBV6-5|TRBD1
CATHGTGRRGYGYTF
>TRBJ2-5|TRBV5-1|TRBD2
CASSLRTSGTETQYF
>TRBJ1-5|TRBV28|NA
CASSLRFGTTLGNQPQHF
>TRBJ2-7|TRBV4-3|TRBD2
CASSQGSGTSAYEQYF
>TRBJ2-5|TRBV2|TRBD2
CASSPASGRETQYF
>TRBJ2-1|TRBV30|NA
CAWSVYLSNEQFF
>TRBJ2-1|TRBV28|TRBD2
CASSSSGSRNEQFF
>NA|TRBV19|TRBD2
CASSTLLAGPSYEQYF
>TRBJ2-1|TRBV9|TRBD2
CASSTGRSSYNEQFF
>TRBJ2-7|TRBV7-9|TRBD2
CASSSLAGSYEQYF
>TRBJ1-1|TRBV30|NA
CAWSVTAEAFF
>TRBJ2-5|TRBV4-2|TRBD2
CASSLRAGGQETQYF
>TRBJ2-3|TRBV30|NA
CAWSEVRLADTQYF
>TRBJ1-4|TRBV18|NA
CASSPLQTTNEKLFF
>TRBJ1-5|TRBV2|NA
CASRQTGTLNQPQHF
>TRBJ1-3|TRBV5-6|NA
CASSLEGQGSSKGGNTIYF
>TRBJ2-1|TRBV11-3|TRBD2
CASSPNTRAGGVWGQFF
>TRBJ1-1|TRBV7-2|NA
CASSLAHRPREAFF
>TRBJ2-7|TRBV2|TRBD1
CASARDRGTYEQYF
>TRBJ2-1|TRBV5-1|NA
CASSLGGPVGYNEQFF
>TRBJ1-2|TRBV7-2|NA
CASSLYPYGYTF
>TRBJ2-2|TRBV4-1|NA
CASSHGDSTGELFF
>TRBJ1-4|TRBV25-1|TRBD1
CASSEGQGDEKLFF
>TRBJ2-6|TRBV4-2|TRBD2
CASSQDRTSGRATGANVLTF
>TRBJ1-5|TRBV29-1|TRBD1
CSVSTGANQPQHF
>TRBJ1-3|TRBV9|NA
CASSPPGQISGNTIYF
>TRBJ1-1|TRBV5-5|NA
CASSSQENTEAFF
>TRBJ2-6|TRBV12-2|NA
CASRSDRGSGANVLTF
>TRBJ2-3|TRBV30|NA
CAWGKVPETDTQYF
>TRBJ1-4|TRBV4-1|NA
CASSQGGGPSNEKLFF
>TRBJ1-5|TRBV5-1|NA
CASRVDNLQPQHF
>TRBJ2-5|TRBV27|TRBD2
CASSLNAGGEETQYF
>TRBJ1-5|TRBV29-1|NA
CSVTWGNNRAESNQPQHF
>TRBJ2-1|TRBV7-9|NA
CASSLPGDKYEQFF
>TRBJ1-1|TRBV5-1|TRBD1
CASSRYGTGEMNTEAFF
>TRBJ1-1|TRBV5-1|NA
CASSWPGSTEAFF
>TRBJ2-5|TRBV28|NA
CASRGTQAFQETQYF
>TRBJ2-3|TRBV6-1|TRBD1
CASSVGQATDTQYF
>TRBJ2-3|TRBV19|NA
CASRDRDTYTDTQYF
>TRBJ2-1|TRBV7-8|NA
CASVLARWSYNEQFF
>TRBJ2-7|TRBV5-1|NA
CASSHLGLFKHEQYF
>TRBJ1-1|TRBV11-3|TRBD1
CASSLGVGAGGDGEAFF
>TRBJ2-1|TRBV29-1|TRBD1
CSVERGRTSSYNEQFF
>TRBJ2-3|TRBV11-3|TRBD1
CASSPQGANTDTQYF
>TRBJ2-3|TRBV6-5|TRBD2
CASSLSLLGGGTQYF
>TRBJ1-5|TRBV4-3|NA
CASSQDENQPQHF
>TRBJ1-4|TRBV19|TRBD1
CASSLGGTGDFPVGGLFF